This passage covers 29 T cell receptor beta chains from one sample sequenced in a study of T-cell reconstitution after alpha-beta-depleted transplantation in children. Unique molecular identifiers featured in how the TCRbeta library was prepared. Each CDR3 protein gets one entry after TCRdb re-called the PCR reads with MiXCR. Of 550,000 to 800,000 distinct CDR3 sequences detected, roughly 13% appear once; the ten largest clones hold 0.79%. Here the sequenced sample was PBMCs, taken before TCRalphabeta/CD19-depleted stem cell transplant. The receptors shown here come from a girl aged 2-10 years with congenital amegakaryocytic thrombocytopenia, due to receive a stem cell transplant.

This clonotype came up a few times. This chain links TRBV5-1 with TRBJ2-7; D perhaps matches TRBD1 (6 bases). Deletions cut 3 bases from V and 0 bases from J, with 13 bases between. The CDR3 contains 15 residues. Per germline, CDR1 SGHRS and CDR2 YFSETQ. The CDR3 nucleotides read TGCGCCAGCAGCTCGCAGGGGCGCGCCTCCTACGAGCAGTACTTC. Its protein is CASSSQGRASYEQYF.

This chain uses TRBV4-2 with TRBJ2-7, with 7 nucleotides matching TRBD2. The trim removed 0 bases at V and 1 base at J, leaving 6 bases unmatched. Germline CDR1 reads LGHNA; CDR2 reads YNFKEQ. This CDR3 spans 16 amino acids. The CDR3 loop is CASSQEGSGLSYEQYF. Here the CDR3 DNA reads TGTGCCAGCAGCCAAGAGGGTAGCGGGCTTTCCTACGAGCAGTACTTC.

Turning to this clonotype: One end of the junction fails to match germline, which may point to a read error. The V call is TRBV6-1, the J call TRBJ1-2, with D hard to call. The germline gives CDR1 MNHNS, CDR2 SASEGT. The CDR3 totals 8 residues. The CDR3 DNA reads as TGCTCCAACTATGGCTACACCTTC. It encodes CSNYGYTF.

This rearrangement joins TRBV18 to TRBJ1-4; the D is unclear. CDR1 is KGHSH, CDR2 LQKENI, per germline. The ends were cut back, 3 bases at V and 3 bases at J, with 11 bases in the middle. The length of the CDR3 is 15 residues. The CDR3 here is CASSPEGPSNEKLFF. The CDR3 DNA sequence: TGTGCCAGCTCACCTGAAGGACCTTCTAATGAAAAACTGTTTTTT. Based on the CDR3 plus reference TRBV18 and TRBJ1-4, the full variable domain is NAGVMQNPRHLVRRRGQEARLRCSPMKGHSHVYWYRQLPEEGLKFMVYLQKENIIDESGMPKERFSAEFPKEGPSILRIQQVVRGDSAAYFCASSPEGPSNEKLFFGSGTQLSVL.

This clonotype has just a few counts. Written as DNA, the CDR3 is TGTGCCAGTAGTATAGCGGAACGGGCCCTCTCCTACGAGCAGTACTTC. Its protein product is CASSIAERALSYEQYF. This chain joins TRBV19 and TRBJ2-7; no reliable D call. Between the trimmed V and J ends, which lost 1 base and 0 bases, there was a span of 13 bases. Germline V lookup: CDR1 LNHDA, CDR2 SQIVND (reference sequence). The CDR3 has 16 residues. Full variable domain (missing parts from reference TRBV19 and TRBJ2-7): DGGITQSPKYLFRKEGQNVTLSCEQNLNHDAMYWYRQDPGQGLRLIYYSQIVNDFQKGDIAEGYSVSREKKESFPLTVTSAQKNPTAFYLCASSIAERALSYEQYFGPGTRLTVT.

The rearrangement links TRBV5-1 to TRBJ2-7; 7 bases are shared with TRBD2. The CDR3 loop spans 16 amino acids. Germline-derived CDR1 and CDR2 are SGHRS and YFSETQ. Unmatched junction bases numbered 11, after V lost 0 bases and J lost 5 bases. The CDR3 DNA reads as TGCGCCAGCAGCTTGGGACTAGCAGTGGCGGGAAACGAGCAGTACTTC. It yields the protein CASSLGLAVAGNEQYF.

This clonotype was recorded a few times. The chain's CDR3 is CSARPPLAGGVETQYF. CDR3 sequence (DNA): TGCAGTGCTAGACCTCCCCTCGCGGGAGGGGTGGAGACCCAGTACTTC. The rearrangement uses TRBV20-1 and TRBJ2-5; TRBD2 matches at 9 bases. The trim removed 2 bases at V and 5 bases at J, leaving 12 bases unmatched. CDR1 is DFQATT and CDR2 is SNEGSKA in the germline V gene (reference sequence). CDR3 length: 16 residues.

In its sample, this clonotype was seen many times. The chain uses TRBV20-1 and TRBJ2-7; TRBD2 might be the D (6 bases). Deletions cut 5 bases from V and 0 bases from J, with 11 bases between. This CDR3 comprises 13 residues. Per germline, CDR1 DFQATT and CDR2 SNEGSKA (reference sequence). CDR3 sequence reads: CSAVEGLSYEQYF. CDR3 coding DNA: TGCAGTGCTGTGGAGGGTCTCTCCTACGAGCAGTACTTC.

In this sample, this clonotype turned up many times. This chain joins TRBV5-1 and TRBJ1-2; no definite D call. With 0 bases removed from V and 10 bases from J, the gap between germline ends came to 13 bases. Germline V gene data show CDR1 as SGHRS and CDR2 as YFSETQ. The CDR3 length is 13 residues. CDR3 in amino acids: CASSLEARGFYTF. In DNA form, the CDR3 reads TGCGCCAGCAGCTTGGAGGCCAGAGGATTCTACACCTTC.

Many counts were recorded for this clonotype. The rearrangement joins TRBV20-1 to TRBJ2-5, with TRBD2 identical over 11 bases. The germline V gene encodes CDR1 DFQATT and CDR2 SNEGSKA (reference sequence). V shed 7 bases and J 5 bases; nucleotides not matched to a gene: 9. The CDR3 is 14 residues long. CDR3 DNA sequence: TGCAGTGGACTAGCGGGACCATCCCAGGAGACCCAGTACTTC. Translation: CSGLAGPSQETQYF.

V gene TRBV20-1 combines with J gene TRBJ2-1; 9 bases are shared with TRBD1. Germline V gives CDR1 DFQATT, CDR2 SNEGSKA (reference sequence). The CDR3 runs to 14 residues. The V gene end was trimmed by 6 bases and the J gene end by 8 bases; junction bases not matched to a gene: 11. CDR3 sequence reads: CSAFRDRGDDEQFF. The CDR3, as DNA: TGCAGTGCGTTTAGAGACAGGGGGGACGATGAGCAGTTCTTC.

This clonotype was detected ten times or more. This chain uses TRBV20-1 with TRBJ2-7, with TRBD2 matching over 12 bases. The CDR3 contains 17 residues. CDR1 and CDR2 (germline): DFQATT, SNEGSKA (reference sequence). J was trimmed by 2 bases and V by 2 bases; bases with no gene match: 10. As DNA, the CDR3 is TGCAGTGCTAGAATACGGACTAGCGGGATTGTCGCCTACGAGCAGTACTTC. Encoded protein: CSARIRTSGIVAYEQYF.

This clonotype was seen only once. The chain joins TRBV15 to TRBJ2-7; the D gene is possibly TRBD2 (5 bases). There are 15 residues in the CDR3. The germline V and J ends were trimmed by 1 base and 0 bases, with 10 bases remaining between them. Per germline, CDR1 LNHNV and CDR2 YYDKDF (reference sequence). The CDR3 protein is CATSRVATSSYEQYF. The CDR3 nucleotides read TGTGCCACCAGCAGAGTGGCTACTAGCTCCTACGAGCAGTACTTC.

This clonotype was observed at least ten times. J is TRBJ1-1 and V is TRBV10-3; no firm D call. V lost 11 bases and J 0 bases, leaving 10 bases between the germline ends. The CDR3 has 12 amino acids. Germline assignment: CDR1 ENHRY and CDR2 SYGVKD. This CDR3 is CAVKPLNTEAFF. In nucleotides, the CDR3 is TGTGCCGTTAAACCCCTGAACACTGAAGCTTTCTTT.

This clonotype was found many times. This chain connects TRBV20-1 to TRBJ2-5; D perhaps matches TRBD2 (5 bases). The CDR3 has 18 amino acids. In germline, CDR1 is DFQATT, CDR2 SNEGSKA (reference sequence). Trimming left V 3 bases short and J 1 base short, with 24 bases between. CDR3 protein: CSASSLFGKASIQETQYF. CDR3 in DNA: TGCAGTGCTAGCAGCCTTTTTGGCAAAGCTAGCATCCAAGAGACCCAGTACTTC.

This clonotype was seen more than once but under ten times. CDR3 amino acids: CASSLLPGLTYEQYF. Here the CDR3 DNA reads TGCGCCAGCAGCTTGCTCCCGGGACTTACCTACGAGCAGTACTTC. The V and J genes are TRBV5-1 and TRBJ2-7; tentative D call: TRBD2 (6 bases). CDR3 length: 15 residues. Germline CDR1 and CDR2: SGHRS and YFSETQ. The ends were cut back, 1 base at V and 2 bases at J, with 13 bases in the middle.

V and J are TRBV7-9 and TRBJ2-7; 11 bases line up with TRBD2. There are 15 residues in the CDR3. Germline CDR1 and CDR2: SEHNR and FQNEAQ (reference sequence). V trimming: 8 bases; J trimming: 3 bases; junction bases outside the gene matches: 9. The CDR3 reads CASSKSTSGGYEQYF. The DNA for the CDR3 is TGTGCCAGCTCAAAGAGCACTAGCGGGGGCTACGAGCAGTACTTC. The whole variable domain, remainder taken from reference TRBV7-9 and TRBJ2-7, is DTGVSQNPRHKITKRGQNVTFRCDPISEHNRLYWYRQTLGQGPEFLTYFQNEAQLEKSRLLSDRFSAERPKGSFSTLEIQRTEQGDSAMYLCASSKSTSGGYEQYFGPGTRLTVT.

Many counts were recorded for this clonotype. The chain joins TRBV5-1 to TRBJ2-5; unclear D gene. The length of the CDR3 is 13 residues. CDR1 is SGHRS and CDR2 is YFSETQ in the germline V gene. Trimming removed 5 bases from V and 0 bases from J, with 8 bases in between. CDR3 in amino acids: CASSWQYQETQYF. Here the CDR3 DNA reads TGCGCCAGCAGTTGGCAGTACCAAGAGACCCAGTACTTC.

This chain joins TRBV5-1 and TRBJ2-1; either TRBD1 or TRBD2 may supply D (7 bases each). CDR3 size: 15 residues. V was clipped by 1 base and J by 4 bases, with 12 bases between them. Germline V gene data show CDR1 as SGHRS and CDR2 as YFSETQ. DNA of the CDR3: TGCGCCAGCAGCTTGAGCGGGACAGCATACAATGAGCAGTTCTTC. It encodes CASSLSGTAYNEQFF.

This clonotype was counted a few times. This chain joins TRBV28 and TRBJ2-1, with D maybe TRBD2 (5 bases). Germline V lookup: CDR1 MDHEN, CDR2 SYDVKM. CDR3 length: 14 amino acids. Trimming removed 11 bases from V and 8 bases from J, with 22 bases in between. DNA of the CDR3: TGTGCCTCCCAAAGTGCTAGGAGGTTGGATGAGCAGTTCTTC. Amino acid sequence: CASQSARRLDEQFF.

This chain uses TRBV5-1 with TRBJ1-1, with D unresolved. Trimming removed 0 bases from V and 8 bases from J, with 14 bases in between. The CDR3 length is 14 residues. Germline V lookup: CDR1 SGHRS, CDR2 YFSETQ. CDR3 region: CASSLVFGVTEAFF. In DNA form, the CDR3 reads TGCGCCAGCAGCTTGGTGTTCGGAGTGACGGAAGCTTTCTTT.

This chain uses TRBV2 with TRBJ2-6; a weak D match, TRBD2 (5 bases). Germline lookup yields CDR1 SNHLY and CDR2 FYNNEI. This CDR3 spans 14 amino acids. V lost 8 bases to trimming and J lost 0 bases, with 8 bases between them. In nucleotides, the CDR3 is TGTGCCAGCGGGAGTTTCTCTGGGGCCAACGTCCTGACTTTC. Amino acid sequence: CASGSFSGANVLTF.

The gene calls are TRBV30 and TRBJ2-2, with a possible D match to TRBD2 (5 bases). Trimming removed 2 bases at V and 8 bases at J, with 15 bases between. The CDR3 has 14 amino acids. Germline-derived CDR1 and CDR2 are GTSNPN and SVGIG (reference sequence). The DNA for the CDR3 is TGTGCCTGGAGTCAACACGCAGCGGTGGGGGAGCTGTTTTTT. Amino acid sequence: CAWSQHAAVGELFF.

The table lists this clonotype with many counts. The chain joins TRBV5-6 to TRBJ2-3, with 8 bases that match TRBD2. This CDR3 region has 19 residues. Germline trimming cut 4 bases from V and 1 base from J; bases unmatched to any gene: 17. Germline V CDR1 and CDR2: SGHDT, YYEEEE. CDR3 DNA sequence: TGTGCCAGCAGCGCACGCCTAGGTAGCGGGAATATCGGCACAGATACGCAGTATTTT. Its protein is CASSARLGSGNIGTDTQYF. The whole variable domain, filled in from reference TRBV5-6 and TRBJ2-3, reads DAGVTQSPTHLIKTRGQQVTLRCSPKSGHDTVSWYQQALGQGPQFIFQYYEEEERQRGNFPDRFSGHQFPNYSSELNVNALLLGDSALYLCASSARLGSGNIGTDTQYFGPGTRLTVL.

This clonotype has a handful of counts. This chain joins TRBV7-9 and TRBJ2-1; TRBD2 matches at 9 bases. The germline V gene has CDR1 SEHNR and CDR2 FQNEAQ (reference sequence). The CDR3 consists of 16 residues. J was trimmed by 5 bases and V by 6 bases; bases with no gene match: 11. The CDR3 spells CASRKTAGGKNNEQFF. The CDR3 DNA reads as TGTGCCAGCAGGAAAACCGCGGGAGGGAAAAACAATGAGCAGTTCTTC.

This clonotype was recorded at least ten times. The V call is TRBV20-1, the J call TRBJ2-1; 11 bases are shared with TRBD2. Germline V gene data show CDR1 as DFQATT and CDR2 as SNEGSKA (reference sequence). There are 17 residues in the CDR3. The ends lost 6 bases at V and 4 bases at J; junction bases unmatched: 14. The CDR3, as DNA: TGCAGTGCCAAAGGGGCCTTTATAGCGGGAGGGTACAATGAGCAGTTCTTC. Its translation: CSAKGAFIAGGYNEQFF.

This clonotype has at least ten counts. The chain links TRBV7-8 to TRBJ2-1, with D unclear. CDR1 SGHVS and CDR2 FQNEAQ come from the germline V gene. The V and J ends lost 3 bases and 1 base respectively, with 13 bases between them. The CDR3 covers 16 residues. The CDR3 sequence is CASSFWGSRSYNEQFF. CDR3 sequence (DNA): TGTGCCAGCAGCTTTTGGGGTTCGCGGTCCTACAATGAGCAGTTCTTC. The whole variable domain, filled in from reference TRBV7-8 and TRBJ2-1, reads GAGVSQSPRYKVAKRGQDVALRCDPISGHVSLFWYQQALGQGPEFLTYFQNEAQLDKSGLPSDRFFAERPEGSVSTLKIQRTQQEDSAVYLCASSFWGSRSYNEQFFGPGTRLTVL.

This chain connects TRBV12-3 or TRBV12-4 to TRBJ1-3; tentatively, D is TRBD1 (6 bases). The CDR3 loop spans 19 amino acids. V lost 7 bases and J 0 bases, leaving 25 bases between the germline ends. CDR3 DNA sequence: TGTGCCAGCAAGGGCAGCGGGAAGAGGGGGGTTTTCTCTGGAAACACCATATATTTT. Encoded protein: CASKGSGKRGVFSGNTIYF.

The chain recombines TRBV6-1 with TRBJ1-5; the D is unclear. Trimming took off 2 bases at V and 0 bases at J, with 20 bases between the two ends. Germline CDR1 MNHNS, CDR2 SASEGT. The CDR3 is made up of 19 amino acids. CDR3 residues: CASSEPAQPRVYSNQPQHF. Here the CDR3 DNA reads TGTGCCAGCAGTGAACCCGCGCAGCCCCGGGTATATAGCAATCAGCCCCAGCATTTT.